This T cell receptor (beta chain) was sequenced for a study of glioma-infiltrating T cells. TCR alpha and beta CDR3 regions were amplified from RNA using iRepertoire nested multiplex PCR. TCRdb reanalysed the multiplex PCR reads using MiXCR and keeps one entry per CDR3 protein. The sample holds about 130,000 distinct CDR3 sequences, 23% seen once. Germline V gene data show CDR1 as LNHNV and CDR2 as YYDKDF (reference sequence). This CDR3 is 16 amino acids long. Trimming cost V 2 bases and J 1 base; bases outside gene matches: 4. This clonotype occurred many times. This chain uses TRBV15 with TRBJ2-3, with 9 bases fitting TRBD1. This TCR was sampled from a human donor with low-grade glioma or glioblastoma, undergoing nonglioma brain surgery, or in good health (not recorded which). The sample consisted of glioma tissue, nonneoplastic brain tissue, or PBMCs (not recorded which). The CDR3 is CATSRNRGRGTDTQYF. CDR3 nucleotide sequence: TGTGCCACCAGCAGAAACAGGGGGCGAGGCACAGATACGCAGTATTTT.